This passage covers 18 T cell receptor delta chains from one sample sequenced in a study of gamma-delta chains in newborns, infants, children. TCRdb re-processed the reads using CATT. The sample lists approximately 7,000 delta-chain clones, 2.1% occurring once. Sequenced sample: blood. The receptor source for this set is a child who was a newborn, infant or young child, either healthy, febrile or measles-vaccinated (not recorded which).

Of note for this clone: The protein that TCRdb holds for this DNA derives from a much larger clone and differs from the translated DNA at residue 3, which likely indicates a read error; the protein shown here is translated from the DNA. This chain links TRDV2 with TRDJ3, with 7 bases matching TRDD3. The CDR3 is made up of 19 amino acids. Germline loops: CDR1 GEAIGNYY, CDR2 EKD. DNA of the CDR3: TGTGCCCGTGACACCGGGGGGATTCATAGCTCCTGGGACACCCGACAGATGTTTTTC. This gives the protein CARDTGGIHSSWDTRQMFF.

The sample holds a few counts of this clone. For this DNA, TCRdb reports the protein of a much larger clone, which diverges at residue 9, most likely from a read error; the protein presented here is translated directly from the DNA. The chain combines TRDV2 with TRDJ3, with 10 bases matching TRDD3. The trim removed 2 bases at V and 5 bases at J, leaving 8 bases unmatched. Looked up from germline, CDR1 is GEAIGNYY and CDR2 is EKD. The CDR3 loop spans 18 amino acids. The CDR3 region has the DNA TGTGCCTGTGACATACTGGGGGATGCTAACCGGGACACCCGACAGATGTTTTTC. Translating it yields CACDILGDANRDTRQMFF.

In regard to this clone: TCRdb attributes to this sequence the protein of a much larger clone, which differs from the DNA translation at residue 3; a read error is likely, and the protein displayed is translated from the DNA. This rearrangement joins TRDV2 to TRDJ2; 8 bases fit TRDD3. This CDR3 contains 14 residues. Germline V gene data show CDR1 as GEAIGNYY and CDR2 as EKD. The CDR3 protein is CARDRGYLTAQLFF. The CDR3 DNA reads TGTGCCCGTGACAGGGGATACTTGACAGCACAACTCTTCTTT.

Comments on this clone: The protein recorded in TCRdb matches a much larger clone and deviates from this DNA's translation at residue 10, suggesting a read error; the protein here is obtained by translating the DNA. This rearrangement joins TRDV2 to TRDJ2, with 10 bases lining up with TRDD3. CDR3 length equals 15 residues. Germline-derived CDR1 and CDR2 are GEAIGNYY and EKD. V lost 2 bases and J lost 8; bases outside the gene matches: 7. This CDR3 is CACDRRGIRCAQLFF. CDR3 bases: TGTGCCTGTGACAGGAGGGGGATACGTTGTGCACAACTCTTCTTT.

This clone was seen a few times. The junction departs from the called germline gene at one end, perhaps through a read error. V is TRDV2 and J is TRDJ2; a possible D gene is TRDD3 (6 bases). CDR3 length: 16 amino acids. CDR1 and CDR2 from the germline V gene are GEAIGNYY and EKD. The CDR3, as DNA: TGTGCCTGTGACACCTGGGGGTCGCATGTGACAGCCCAACTCTTCTTT. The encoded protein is CACDTWGSHVTAQLFF.

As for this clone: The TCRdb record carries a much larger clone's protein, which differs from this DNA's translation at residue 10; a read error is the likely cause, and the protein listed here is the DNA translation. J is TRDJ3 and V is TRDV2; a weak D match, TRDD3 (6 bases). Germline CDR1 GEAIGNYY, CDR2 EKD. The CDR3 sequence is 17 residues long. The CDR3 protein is CACDQTGSSRDTRQMFF. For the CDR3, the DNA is TGTGCCTGTGACCAGACTGGGAGCTCCCGGGACACCCGACAGATGTTTTTC.

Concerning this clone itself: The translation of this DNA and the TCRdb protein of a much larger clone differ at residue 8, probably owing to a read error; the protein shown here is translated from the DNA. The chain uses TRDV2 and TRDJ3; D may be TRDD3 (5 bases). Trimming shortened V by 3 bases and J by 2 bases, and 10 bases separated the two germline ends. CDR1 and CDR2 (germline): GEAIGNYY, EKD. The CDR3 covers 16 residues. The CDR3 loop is CACDPGGPWDTRQMFF. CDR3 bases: TGTGCCTGTGACCCCGGGGGCCCCTGGGACACCCGACAGATGTTTTTC.

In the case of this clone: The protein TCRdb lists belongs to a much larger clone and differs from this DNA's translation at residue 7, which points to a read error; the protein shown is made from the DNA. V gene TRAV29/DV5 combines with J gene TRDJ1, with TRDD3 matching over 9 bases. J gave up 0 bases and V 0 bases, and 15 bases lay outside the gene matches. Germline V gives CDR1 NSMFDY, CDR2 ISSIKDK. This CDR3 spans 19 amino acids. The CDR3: CAASAQCWGIPPYTDKLIF. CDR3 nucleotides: TGTGCAGCAAGCGCTCAATGCTGGGGGATCCCGCCGTACACCGATAAACTCATCTTT.

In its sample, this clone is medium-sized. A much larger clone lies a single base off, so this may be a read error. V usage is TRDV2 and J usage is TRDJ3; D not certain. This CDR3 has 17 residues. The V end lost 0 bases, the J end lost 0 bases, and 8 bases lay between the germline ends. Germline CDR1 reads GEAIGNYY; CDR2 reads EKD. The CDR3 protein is CACDTVLRSWDTRQMFF. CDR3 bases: TGTGCCTGTGACACCGTACTGCGCTCCTGGGACACCCGACAGATGTTTTTC.

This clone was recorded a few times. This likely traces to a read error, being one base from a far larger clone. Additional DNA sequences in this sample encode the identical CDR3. CDR3 residues: CACDTGDTLHWDTRQMFF. CDR3 nucleotides: TGTGCCTGTGACACCGGGGATACGCTGCACTGGGACACTCGACAGATGTTTTTC. The chain joins TRDV2 to TRDJ3; TRDD3 matches 9 bases. The CDR3 has 18 residues. CDR1 and CDR2 from the germline V gene are GEAIGNYY and EKD.

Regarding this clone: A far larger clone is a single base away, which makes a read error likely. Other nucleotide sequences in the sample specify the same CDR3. CDR3 sequence: CACDKILGDSWDTRQMFF. The CDR3 DNA reads TGTGCCTGTGACAAAATACTGGGGGACTCCTGGGACACCCGGCAGATGTTTTTC. This sequence joins TRDV2 and TRDJ3; the match to TRDD3 covers 9 bases. Germline V CDR1 and CDR2: GEAIGNYY, EKD. The CDR3 spans 18 residues.

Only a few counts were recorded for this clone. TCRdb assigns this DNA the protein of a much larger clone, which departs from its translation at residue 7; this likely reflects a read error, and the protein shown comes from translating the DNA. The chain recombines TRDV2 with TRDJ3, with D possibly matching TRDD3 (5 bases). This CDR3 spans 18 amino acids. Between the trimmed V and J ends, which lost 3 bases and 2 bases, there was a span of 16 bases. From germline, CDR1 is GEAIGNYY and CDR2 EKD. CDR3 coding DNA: TGTGCCTGTGACGCATGGGAGATACAGCCCTGGGACACCCGACAGATGTTTTTC. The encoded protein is CACDAWEIQPWDTRQMFF.

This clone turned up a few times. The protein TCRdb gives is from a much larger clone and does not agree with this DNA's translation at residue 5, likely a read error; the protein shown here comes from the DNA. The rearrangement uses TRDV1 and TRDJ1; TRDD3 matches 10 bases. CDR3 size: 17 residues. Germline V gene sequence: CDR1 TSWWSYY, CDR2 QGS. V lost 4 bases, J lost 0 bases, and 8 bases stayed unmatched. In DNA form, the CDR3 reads TGTGCTCTTGGGGGACTACCAACTGGGGGATACACCGATAAACTCATCTTT. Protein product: CALGGLPTGGYTDKLIF.

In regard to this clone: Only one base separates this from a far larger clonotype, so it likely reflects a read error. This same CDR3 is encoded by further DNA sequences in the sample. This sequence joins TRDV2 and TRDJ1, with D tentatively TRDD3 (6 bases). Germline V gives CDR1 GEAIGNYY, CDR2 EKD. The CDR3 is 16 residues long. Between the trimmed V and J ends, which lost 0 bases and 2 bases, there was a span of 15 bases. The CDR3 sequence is CACDTLLLGDTDKLIF. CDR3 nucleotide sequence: TGTGCCTGTGACACCCTTTTACTGGGAGATACCGATAAACTCATCTTT.

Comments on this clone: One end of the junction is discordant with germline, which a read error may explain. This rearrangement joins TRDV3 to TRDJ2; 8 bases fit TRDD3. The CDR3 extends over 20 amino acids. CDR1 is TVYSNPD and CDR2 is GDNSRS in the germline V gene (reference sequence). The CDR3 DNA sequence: TGTGCCTTTAAGATGGGGCCCTCTACCTACTGGGGGCACATTACAGTACAACTCTTCTTT. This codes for CAFKMGPSTYWGHITVQLFF.

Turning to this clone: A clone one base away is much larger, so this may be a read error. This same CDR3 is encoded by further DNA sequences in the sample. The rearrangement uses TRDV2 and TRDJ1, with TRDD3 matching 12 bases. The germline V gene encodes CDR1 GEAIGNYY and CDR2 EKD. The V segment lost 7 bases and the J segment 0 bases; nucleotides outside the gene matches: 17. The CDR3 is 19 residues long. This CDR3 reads CACDSVLGDTPPYTDKLIF. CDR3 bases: TGTGCCTGCGACTCCGTACTGGGGGATACCCCCCCTTACACCGATAAACTCATCTTT.

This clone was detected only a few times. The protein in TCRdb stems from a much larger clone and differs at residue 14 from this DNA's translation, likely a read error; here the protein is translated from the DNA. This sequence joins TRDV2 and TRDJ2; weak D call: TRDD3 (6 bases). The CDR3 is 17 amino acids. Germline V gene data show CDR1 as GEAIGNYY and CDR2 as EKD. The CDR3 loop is CACDTVGGHALTARLFF. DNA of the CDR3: TGTGCCTGTGACACGGTGGGGGGACACGCTTTGACAGCACGACTCTTCTTT.

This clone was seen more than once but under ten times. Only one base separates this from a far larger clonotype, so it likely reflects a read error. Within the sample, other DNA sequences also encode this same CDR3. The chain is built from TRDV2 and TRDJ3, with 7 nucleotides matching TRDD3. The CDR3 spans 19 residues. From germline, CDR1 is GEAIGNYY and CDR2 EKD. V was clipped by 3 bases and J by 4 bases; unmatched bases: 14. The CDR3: CACDPGTGGFTWDTRQMFF. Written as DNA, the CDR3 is TGTGCCTGTGACCCCGGTACGGGGGGATTTACGTGGGACACCCGACAGATGTTTTTC.